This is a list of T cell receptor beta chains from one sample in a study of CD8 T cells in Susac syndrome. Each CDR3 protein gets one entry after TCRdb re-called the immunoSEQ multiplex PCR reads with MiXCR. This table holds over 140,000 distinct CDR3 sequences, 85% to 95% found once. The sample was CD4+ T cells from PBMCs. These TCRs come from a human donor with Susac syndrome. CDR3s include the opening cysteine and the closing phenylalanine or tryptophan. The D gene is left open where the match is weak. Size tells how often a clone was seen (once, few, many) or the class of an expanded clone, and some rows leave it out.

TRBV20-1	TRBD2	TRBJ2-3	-	TGCAGTGCCCTGACTAGCGGGGGGGCCCTAAGTACAGATACGCAGTATTTT	CSALTSGGALSTDTQYF
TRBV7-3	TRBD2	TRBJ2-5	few	TGTGCCAGCAGCTTAACGGGGCTAGCGGGGGAGACCCAGTACTTC	CASSLTGLAGETQYF
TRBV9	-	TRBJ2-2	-	TGTGCCAGCAGCGCACAGGGGTCCCGGGGGACCGGGGAGCTGTTTTTT	CASSAQGSRGTGELFF
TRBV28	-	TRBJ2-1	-	TGTGCCAGCAGTTTAAGGACAGTTTTAAATGAGCAGTTCTTC	CASSLRTVLNEQFF
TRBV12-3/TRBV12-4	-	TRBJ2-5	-	TGTGCCAGCAGTTTTGGGGGGACCCAAGAGACCCAGTACTTC	CASSFGGTQETQYF
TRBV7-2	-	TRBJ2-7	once	TGTGCCAGCAGCTTAGCAATGGCGAAAACCTACGAGCAGTACTTC	CASSLAMAKTYEQYF
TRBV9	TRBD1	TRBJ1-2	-	TGTGCCAGCAGCCCGGACAGGGATAACTATGGCTACACCTTC	CASSPDRDNYGYTF
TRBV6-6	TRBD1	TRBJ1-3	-	TGTGCCAGCAGACCTACGGGACAGCAGAAAGGAAACACCATATATTTT	CASRPTGQQKGNTIYF
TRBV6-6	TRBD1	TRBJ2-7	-	TGTGCCAGCAGTTACGAGGGGACAGGGGGGATAGGGCAGTACTTC	CASSYEGTGGIGQYF
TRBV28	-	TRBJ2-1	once	TGTGCCAGCACCCTAGTCGATGAGCAGTTCTTC	CASTLVDEQFF
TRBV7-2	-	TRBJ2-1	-	TGTGCCAGCAGCCCCCCTGTGGTGAATGAGCAGTTCTTC	CASSPPVVNEQFF